A single sample gave rise to the 8 T cell receptor beta chains below, sequenced in a study of T cell changes during pregnancy in multiple sclerosis. Using immunoSEQ multiplex PCR, the repertoire was profiled, and TCRdb retains in-frame clones only, with some absent. This table has 30,000 to 45,000 clones, about 93% appearing once. The sample consisted of CD4+ T cells from peripheral blood mononuclear cells, taken after pregnancy. These receptors were obtained from a female donor in good health, enrolled as a control in a pregnancy study.

V gene TRBV2 combines with J gene TRBJ1-2; D may be TRBD1 (6 bases). Germline loops: CDR1 SNHLY, CDR2 FYNNEI. This CDR3 has 13 amino acids. The V end was cut by 6 bases, the J end by 7 bases, with 15 bases between. CDR3 in amino acids: CASSPTGSVGYTF. CDR3 sequence (DNA): TGTGCCAGCAGCCCGACAGGTAGTGTTGGCTACACCTTC.

CDR3: CASSLREAGSYNEQFF. The CDR3 coding sequence is TGTGCCAGCAGCTTAAGGGAGGCAGGGTCCTACAATGAGCAGTTCTTC. This sequence joins TRBV7-2 and TRBJ2-1; a possible D gene is TRBD2 (6 bases). In germline, CDR1 is SGHTA, CDR2 FQGNSA. V lost 2 bases and J 1 base, leaving 12 bases between the germline ends. This CDR3 spans 16 amino acids.

The rearrangement joins TRBV7-6 to TRBJ2-7, with D perhaps matching TRBD1 (5 bases). V was shortened by 5 bases and J by 2 bases, with 10 bases between the two germline ends. The CDR3 sequence is 13 residues long. Germline V gives CDR1 SGHVS, CDR2 FNYEAQ. CDR3: CASSPGLTYEQYF. The CDR3 nucleotides are TGTGCCAGCAGCCCAGGGCTAACCTACGAGCAGTACTTC.

The chain combines TRBV9 with TRBJ2-5, with TRBD1 identical over 7 bases. The V and J ends lost 4 bases and 2 bases, in that order; junction bases with no gene match: 8. Germline V lookup: CDR1 SGDLS, CDR2 YYNGEE. CDR3 length: 15 residues. The CDR3 loop is CASSLNTGEQETQYF. The CDR3 region has the DNA TGTGCCAGCAGCTTAAATACAGGGGAACAAGAGACCCAGTACTTC.

J is TRBJ1-1 and V is TRBV11-2; D may be TRBD1 (6 bases). Germline assignment: CDR1 SGHAT and CDR2 FQNNGV. Trimming left V 4 bases short and J 4 bases short, with 13 bases between. The CDR3 contains 14 residues. Written as DNA, the CDR3 is TGTGCCAGCAGCTCAACCACAGGGACCACTGAAGCTTTCTTT. Its translation: CASSSTTGTTEAFF.

This chain uses TRBV25-1 with TRBJ2-6; D may be TRBD2 (7 bases). The germline V and J ends were trimmed by 4 bases and 1 base, with 17 bases remaining between them. Per germline, CDR1 MGHDK and CDR2 SYGVNS. CDR3 length equals 18 residues. The CDR3 bases are TGTGCCAGCAGTGGTCGGCGGGGGCGCGTATCTGGGGCCAACGTCCTGACTTTC. This codes for CASSGRRGRVSGANVLTF.

The J gene is TRBJ1-5, the V gene TRBV6-5, with D maybe TRBD1 (6 bases). The V and J ends lost 2 bases and 6 bases respectively, with 11 bases between them. The CDR3 consists of 14 residues. Germline assignment: CDR1 MNHEY and CDR2 SVGAGI. The CDR3, as DNA: TGTGCCAGCAGTTACGGACAGCGGAGTCAGCCCCAGCATTTT. Translating gives CASSYGQRSQPQHF.

As for this clone: At one end, the junction sequence differs from germline, possibly due to a read error. This chain connects TRBV10-1 to TRBJ1-1; the match to TRBD1 covers 7 bases. The CDR3 runs 13 residues. Germline values: CDR1 WNHNN, CDR2 SYGVQD (reference sequence). CDR3 sequence reads: CASSAQGNAEAFF. The CDR3 nucleotides read TGCGCCAGCAGTGCACAGGGGAACGCTGAAGCTTTCTTT.